This T cell receptor (beta chain) is from a study of blood T cell repertoires in COVID-19. Trimming took 8 bases from V and 4 from J, leaving 9 bases between them. This CDR3 has 12 amino acids. Clinical histories supplied by participants themselves formed the basis of cohort assignment. Original data processing: How many nucleated cells were present was estimated from reference gene primer amplification. The repertoire was sequenced with immunoSEQ multiplex PCR; TCRdb's copy has only in-frame clones and lacks some. The V and J calls and the clone size are those of that table, but D and trimming were determined from the DNA. The sample includes about 210,000 clones, approximately 86% of them seen just once.

The sequence was obtained from a woman between 35 and 50 years old with acute COVID-19. The J gene is TRBJ1-3, the V gene TRBV12-3 or TRBV12-4; a weak D match, TRBD1 (6 bases). Sequencing was done on a sample of PBMCs or T cells enriched from blood (not recorded which). The CDR3 reads CASGGAGNTIYF. Here the CDR3 DNA reads TGTGCCAGCGGGGGGGCCGGAAACACCATATATTTT.